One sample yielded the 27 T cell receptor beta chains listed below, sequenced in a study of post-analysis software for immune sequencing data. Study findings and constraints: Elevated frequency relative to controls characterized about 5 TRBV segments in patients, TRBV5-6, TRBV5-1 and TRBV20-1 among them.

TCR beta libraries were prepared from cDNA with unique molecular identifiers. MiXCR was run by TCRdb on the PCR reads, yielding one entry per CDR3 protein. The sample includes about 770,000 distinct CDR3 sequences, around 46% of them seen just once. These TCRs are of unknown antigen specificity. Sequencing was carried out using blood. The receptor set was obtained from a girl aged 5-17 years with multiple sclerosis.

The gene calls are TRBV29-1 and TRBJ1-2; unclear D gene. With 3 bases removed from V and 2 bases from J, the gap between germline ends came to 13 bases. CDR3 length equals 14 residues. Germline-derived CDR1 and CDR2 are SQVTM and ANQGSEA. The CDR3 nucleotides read TGCAGCGTTGATTTGGACGGCACCAACTATGGCTACACCTTC. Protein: CSVDLDGTNYGYTF.

The CDR3 coding sequence is TGTGCCAGCAGCGTCTTCCGGGACGTTTCTTACGAGCAGTACTTC. Translating it yields CASSVFRDVSYEQYF. The chain links TRBV7-9 to TRBJ2-7; possibly TRBD1 or TRBD2 for D (5 bases each). The CDR3 sequence is 15 residues long. The V gene lost 5 bases and the J gene lost 4 bases, with 18 bases spanning the gap. Looked up from germline, CDR1 is SEHNR and CDR2 is FQNEAQ (reference sequence).

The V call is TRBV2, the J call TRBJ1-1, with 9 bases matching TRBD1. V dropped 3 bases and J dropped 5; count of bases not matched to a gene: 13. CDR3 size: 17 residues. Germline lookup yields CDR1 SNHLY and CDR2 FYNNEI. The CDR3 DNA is TGTGCCAGCAGTGAGGTGGACAGGGGATTGTCAGGGACTGAAGCTTTCTTT. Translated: CASSEVDRGLSGTEAFF.

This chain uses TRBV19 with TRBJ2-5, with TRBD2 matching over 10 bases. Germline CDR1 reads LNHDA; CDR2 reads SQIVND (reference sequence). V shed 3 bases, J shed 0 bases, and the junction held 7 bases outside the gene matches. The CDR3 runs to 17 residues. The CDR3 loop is CASSIFLTSGNQETQYF. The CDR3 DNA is TGTGCCAGTAGTATTTTCCTAACTAGCGGGAACCAAGAGACCCAGTACTTC.

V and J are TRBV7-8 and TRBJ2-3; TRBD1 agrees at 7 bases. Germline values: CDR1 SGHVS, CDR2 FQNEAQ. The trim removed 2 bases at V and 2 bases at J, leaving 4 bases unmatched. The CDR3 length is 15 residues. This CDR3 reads CASSLQGTVTDTQYF. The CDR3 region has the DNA TGTGCCAGCAGCTTACAAGGGACAGTCACAGATACGCAGTATTTT.

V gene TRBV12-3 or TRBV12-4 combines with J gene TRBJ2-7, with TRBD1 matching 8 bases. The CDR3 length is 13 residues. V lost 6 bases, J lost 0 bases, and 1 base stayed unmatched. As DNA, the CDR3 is TGTGCCAGCAGGGACAGGGCCTCCTACGAGCAGTACTTC. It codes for CASRDRASYEQYF.

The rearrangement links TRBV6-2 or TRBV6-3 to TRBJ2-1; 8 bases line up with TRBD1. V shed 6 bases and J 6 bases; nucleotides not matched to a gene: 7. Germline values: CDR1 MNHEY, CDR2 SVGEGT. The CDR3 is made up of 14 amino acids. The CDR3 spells CASSFQGAFNEQFF. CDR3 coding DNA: TGTGCCAGCAGCTTTCAGGGGGCCTTCAATGAGCAGTTCTTC.

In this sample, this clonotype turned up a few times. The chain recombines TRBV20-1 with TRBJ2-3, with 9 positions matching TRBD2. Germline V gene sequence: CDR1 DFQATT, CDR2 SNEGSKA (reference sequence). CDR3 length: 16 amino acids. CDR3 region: CSPPELAGLSTDTQYF. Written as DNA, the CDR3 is TGCAGCCCCCCGGAGCTAGCGGGGCTTAGCACAGATACGCAGTATTTT.

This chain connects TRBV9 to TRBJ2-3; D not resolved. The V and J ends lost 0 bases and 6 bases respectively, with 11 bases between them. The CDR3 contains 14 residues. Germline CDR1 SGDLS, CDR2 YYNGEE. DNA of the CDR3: TGTGCCAGCAGCGTAGGGATGGCTGGGGATACGCAGTATTTT. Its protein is CASSVGMAGDTQYF.

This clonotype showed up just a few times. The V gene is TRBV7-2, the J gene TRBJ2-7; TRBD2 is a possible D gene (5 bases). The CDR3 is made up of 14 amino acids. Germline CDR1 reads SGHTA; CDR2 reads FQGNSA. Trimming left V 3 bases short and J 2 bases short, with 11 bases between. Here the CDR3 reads CASSFPSGTYEQYF. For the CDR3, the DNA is TGTGCCAGCAGCTTTCCGAGCGGAACCTACGAGCAGTACTTC.

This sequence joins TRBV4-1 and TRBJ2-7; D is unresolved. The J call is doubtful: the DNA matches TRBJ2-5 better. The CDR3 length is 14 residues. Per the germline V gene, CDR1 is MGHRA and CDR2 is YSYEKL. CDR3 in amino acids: CASSQDPYRKTQYF. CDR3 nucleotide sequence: TGCGCCAGCAGCCAAGATCCCTATAGAAAGACCCAGTACTTC.

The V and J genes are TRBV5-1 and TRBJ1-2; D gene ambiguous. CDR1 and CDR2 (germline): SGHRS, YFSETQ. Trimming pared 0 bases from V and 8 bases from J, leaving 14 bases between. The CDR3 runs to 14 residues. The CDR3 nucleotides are TGCGCCAGCAGCTTGGAGAGGGTTGGAGCGGGCTACACCTTC. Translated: CASSLERVGAGYTF.

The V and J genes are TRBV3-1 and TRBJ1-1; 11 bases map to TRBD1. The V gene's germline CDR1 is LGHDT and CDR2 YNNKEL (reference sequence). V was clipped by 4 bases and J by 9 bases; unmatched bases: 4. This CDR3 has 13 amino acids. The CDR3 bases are TGTGCCAGCAGCCCGGGGGACAGGGGGAAAGCTTTCTTT. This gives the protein CASSPGDRGKAFF. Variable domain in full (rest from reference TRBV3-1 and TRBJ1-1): DTAVSQTPKYLVTQMGNDKSIKCEQNLGHDTMYWYKQDSKKFLKIMFSYNNKELIINETVPNRFSPKSPDKAHLNLHINSLELGDSAVYFCASSPGDRGKAFFGQGTRLTVV.

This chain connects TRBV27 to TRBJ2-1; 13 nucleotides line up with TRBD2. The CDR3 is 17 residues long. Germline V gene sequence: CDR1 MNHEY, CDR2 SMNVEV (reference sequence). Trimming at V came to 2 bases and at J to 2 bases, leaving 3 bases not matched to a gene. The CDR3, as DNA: TGTGCCAGCAGTTTAGCAGGACTAGCGGGGGCCTACAATGAGCAGTTCTTC. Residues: CASSLAGLAGAYNEQFF.

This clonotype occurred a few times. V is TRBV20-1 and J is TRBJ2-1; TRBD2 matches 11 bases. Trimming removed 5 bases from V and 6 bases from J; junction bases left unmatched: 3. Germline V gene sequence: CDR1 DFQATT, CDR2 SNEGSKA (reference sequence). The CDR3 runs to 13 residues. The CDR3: CSALAGGFNEQFF. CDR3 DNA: TGCAGTGCTTTAGCGGGAGGGTTCAATGAGCAGTTCTTC.

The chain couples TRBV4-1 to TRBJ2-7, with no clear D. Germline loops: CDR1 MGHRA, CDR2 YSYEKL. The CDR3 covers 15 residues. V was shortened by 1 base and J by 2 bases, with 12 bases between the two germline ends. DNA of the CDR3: TGCGCCAGCAGCCAAGGGGAAAGTTTCCCCTACGAGCAGTACTTC. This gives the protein CASSQGESFPYEQYF.

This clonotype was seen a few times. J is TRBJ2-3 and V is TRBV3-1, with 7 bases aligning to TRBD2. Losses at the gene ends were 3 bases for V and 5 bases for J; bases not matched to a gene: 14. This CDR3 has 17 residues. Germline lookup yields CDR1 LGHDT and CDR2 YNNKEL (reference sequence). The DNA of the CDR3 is TGTGCCAGCAGCCACGGCGGGAGTTCGTTGTTCAGAGATACGCAGTATTTT. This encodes CASSHGGSSLFRDTQYF.

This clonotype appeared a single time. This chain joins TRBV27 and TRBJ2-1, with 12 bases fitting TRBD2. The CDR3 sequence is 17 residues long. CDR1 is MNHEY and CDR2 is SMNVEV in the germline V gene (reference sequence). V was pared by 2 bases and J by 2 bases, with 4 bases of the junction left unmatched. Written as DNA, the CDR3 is TGTGCCAGCAGTTTACGTCTAGCGGGAGGGGCCTACAATGAGCAGTTCTTC. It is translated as CASSLRLAGGAYNEQFF.

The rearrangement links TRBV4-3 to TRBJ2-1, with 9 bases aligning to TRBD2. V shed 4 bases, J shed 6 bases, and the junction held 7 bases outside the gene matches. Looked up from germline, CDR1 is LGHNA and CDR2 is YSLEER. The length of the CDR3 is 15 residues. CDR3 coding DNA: TGCGCCAGCAGCCCGGCTAGCGGGACCCCCAATGAGCAGTTCTTC. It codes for CASSPASGTPNEQFF.

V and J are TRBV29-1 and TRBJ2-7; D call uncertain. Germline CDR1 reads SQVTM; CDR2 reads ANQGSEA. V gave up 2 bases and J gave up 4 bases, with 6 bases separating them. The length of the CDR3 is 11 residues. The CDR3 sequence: CSVETQYEQYF. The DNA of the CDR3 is TGCAGCGTTGAAACCCAGTACGAGCAGTACTTC.

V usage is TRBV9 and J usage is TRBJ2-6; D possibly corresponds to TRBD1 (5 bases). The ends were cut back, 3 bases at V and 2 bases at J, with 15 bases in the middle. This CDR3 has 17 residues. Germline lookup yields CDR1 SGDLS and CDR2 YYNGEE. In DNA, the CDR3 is TGTGCCAGCAGCGCGCAGGGTAAAGTAACTGGGGCCAACGTCCTGACTTTC. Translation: CASSAQGKVTGANVLTF.

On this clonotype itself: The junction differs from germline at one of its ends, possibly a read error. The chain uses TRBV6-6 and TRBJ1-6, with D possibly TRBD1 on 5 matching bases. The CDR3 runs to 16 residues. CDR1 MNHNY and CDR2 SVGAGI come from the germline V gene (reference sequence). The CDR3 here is CAGRIIGTDPWSPLHF. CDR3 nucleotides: TGTGCCGGCAGGATCATAGGGACGGACCCTTGGTCACCCCTCCACTTT.

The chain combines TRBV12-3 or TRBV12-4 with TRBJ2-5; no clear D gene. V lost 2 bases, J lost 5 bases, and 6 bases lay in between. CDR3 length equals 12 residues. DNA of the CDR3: TGTGCCAGCAGTTTAAACTGGGAGACCCAGTACTTC. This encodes CASSLNWETQYF.

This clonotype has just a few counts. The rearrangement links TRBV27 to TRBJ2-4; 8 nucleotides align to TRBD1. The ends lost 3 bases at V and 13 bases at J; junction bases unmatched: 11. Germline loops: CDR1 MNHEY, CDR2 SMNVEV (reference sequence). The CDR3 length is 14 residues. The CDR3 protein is CASSFGQGAGEQYF. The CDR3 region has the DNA TGTGCCAGCAGTTTTGGGCAGGGGGCGGGTGAGCAGTACTTC.

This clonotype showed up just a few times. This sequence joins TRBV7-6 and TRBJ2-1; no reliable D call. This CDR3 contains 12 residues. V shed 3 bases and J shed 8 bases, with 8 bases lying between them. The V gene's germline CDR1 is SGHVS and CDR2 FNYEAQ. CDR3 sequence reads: CASSLKRDEQFF. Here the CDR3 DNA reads TGTGCCAGCAGCTTGAAGCGCGATGAGCAGTTCTTC.

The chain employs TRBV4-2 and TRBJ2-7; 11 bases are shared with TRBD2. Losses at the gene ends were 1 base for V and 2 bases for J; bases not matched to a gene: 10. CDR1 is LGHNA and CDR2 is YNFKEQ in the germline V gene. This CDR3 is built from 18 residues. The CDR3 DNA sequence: TGTGCCAGCAGCCAAGCAAGGACTAGCGGGTTAGGGCCCTACGAGCAGTACTTC. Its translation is CASSQARTSGLGPYEQYF.

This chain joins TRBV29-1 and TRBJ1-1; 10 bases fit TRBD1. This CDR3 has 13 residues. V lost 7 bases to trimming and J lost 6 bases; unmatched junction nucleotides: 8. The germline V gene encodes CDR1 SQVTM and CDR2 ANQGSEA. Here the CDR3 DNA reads TGCAGCGCTCGGAGGGACAGGGGCGCTGAAGCTTTCTTT. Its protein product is CSARRDRGAEAFF.